This T cell receptor beta chain appears in the sequencing data of a study of cytomegalovirus exposure and HLA in healthy donors. Findings and limits, study-wide: Later genetic work tied a missense DCLRE1C variant to beta-chain V and J trimming. Available immune exposure information covered CMV serostatus only. A further, later analysis showed that HLA-associated TCR beta chains (compared with equally common others) were more clonally expanded.

With 60 Vbeta and 13 Jbeta primers, the PCR was carried out. The table came from immunoSEQ multiplex PCR; TCRdb's copy has only in-frame clones and leaves some out. This sample contains approximately 79,000 clones. In germline, CDR1 is SGHRS, CDR2 YFSETQ. The CDR3 contains 15 residues. V was trimmed by 0 bases and J by 0 bases, leaving 10 bases between them. A remark on this clone: Its specificity is not known.

The chain carries TRBV5-1 and TRBJ2-7; D remains ambiguous. This TCR came from a boy between 10 and 17 years old in good health and CMV-seronegative. The sequenced sample consisted of PBMCs. For the CDR3, the DNA is TGCGCCAGCAGCTTGGTTGGCAGAAGCTCCTACGAGCAGTACTTC. This encodes CASSLVGRSSYEQYF.